The present T cell receptor (beta chain) was sequenced within a study of tumor-infiltrating lymphocytes in primary liver carcinoma. From unsorted bulk tissue weighing roughly 19-34 mg, DNA and RNA were co-extracted. Study conclusions and caveats: Only about 7.5-24% of top clones were detected in all five tumor regions. Among the pair types, tumor region pairs showed more overlap than tumor-adjacent and tumor-blood pairs.

A constant-region primer primed TCR beta cDNA synthesis from about 550 ng of total RNA. Library construction for TCR beta comprised three nested multiplex PCR rounds performed with slightly modified ARM-PCR. The first two PCR rounds used TRBV1-TRBV30 primers with a Cbeta primer, approximately 9 cycles each. TCRdb recomputed calls from the multiplex PCR reads with MiXCR, one row per CDR3 protein. The data contain approximately 60,000 distinct CDR3 sequences, just over 70% of them singletons. Only a few counts were recorded for this clonotype. What it binds is unknown. Germline and junction disagree at one end, which may indicate a read error. The CDR3 consists of 14 residues. CDR1 is SGHAT, CDR2 FQNNGV, per germline.

V is TRBV11-2 and J is TRBJ2-1; D call uncertain. The TCR originated in a man between 40 and 49 years old with primary liver carcinoma and hepatitis B virus infection. The sample taken for sequencing was liver tumor tissue from sampling region 2. Subset specified: tumor region T2, inferior pole. CDR3 in amino acids: CASSLCRLVSEQSF. CDR3 bases: TGTGCCAGCAGCTTATGCCGGCTAGTTAGTGAGCAATCCTTC.